This T cell receptor (beta chain) was profiled in a study of control samples from healthy donors and cancer patients. The protocol was immunoSEQ multiplex PCR, while the TCRdb copy is restricted to in-frame clones and leaves out a portion. The repertoire has 35,000 to 50,000 clones, approximately 87% of them found once; the top ten carry about half. V gave up 6 bases and J gave up 3 bases, with 14 bases separating them. CDR3 length equals 14 residues. Germline CDR1 is KGHSH and CDR2 is LQKENI. This clonotype was sampled from a man between 60 and 75 years old in good health. The J gene is TRBJ2-5, the V gene TRBV18; D possibly matches TRBD1 or TRBD2 (5 bases each). Sequences were obtained from blood. This chain's CDR3 is CASSPPWGKETQYF. In DNA, the CDR3 is TGTGCCAGCTCTCCCCCCTGGGGGAAAGAGACCCAGTACTTC.